These 22 T cell receptor beta chains originate from one sample sequenced in a study of vaccination effects on CD4 cells after COVID-19. The assay was immunoSEQ multiplex PCR, and TCRdb's table has in-frame clones only and misses some. The sample holds some 40,000 clones, around 74% seen once. Isolating CD4+ T cells followed ten to eleven days of culture. Antigens of these TCRs are unknown. Material: CD4+ T cells from PBMCs cultured without peptide, obtained before COVID-19 vaccination. These receptors originate from a human donor who received a COVID-19 vaccine.

This clone has only a few counts. The chain couples TRBV7-9 to TRBJ1-3; D is undetermined. Germline loops: CDR1 SEHNR, CDR2 FQNEAQ (reference sequence). Between the trimmed V and J ends, which lost 2 bases and 4 bases, there was a span of 9 bases. The CDR3 runs 14 residues. CDR3 protein: CASSLRLSGNTIYF. CDR3 sequence (DNA): TGTGCCAGCAGCTTAAGGTTATCCGGAAACACCATATATTTT.

The chain recombines TRBV5-5 with TRBJ1-5; D is perhaps TRBD1 (5 bases). Germline V gene lookup returns CDR1 SGHKS and CDR2 YYEKEE (reference sequence). This CDR3 region has 14 residues. With 5 bases removed from V and 1 base from J, the gap between germline ends came to 10 bases. The CDR3 is CASRRGTSNQPQHF. The CDR3 bases are TGTGCCAGCAGAAGGGGTACAAGCAATCAGCCCCAGCATTTT.

The chain employs TRBV20-1 and TRBJ1-1; D may be TRBD1 (5 bases). This CDR3 comprises 14 residues. V gave up 3 bases and J gave up 4 bases, with 15 bases separating them. CDR1 is DFQATT, CDR2 SNEGSKA, per germline (reference sequence). Here the CDR3 reads CSASSQGLSTEAFF. In DNA, the CDR3 is TGCAGTGCTAGTTCCCAGGGACTGAGCACTGAAGCTTTCTTT.

On this clone: The junction departs from the called germline gene at one end, perhaps through a read error. The rearrangement uses TRBV4-3 and TRBJ1-2; D remains ambiguous. From germline, CDR1 is LGHNA and CDR2 YSLEER. The CDR3 is 15 residues long. CDR3 coding DNA: TGCGCCAGCAGTCAAGAAGTTGTACGGCTCGGAGGCTACACCTTC. Its translation is CASSQEVVRLGGYTF.

The chain has TRBV5-1 and TRBJ1-2; 9 bases map to TRBD1. Trimming at V came to 5 bases and at J to 3 bases, leaving 2 bases not matched to a gene. Germline V gives CDR1 SGHRS, CDR2 YFSETQ. CDR3 size: 13 residues. The CDR3 loop reads CASRTGGDYGYTF. The DNA of the CDR3 is TGCGCCAGCAGGACAGGGGGGGACTATGGCTACACCTTC.

The chain couples TRBV30 to TRBJ1-2; 8 bases map to TRBD1. Trimming cost V 5 bases and J 0 bases; bases outside gene matches: 11. The CDR3 is 16 amino acids. In germline, CDR1 is GTSNPN, CDR2 SVGIG (reference sequence). CDR3 coding DNA: TGTGCCTGGCTTAGACAGGGGCGACATACTAACTATGGCTACACCTTC. Translation gives CAWLRQGRHTNYGYTF.

The gene calls are TRBV5-1 and TRBJ1-1; possible D gene TRBD1, 5 bases. The CDR3 contains 14 residues. Germline CDR1 is SGHRS and CDR2 is YFSETQ. Trimming pared 4 bases from V and 3 bases from J, leaving 13 bases between. For the CDR3, the DNA is TGCGCCAGCAGCCGATTCGGGGGGGACACTGAAGCTTTCTTT. Translated: CASSRFGGDTEAFF. The complete variable domain, with remaining parts taken from reference TRBV5-1 and TRBJ1-1, reads KAGVTQTPRYLIKTRGQQVTLSCSPISGHRSVSWYQQTPGQGLQFLFEYFSETQRNKGNFPGRFSGRQFSNSRSEMNVSTLELGDSALYLCASSRFGGDTEAFFGQGTRLTVV.

V gene TRBV11-2 combines with J gene TRBJ2-1; the match to TRBD2 covers 16 bases. This CDR3 has 16 residues. CDR1 is SGHAT, CDR2 FQNNGV, per germline. After removal of 5 bases from V and 14 bases from J, the junction contained 12 bases not matched to a gene. Written as DNA, the CDR3 is TGTGCCAGCAGCCCCGGGATAGGGACTAGCGGGAGGGAGAAGTTCTTC. Translated: CASSPGIGTSGREKFF.

Written as DNA, the CDR3 is TGTGCCAGCAGTCGGTGGGCCCAAGAGACCCAGTACTTC. Its translation: CASSRWAQETQYF. The chain uses TRBV6-2 or TRBV6-3 and TRBJ2-5; D is uncertain. V lost 5 bases to trimming and J lost 1 base, with 8 bases between them. The CDR3 is 13 amino acids. Germline CDR1 reads MNHEY; CDR2 reads SVGEGT.

This chain connects TRBV6-1 to TRBJ1-2; 8 positions agree with TRBD1. CDR3 length equals 16 residues. Unmatched junction bases numbered 12, after V lost 1 base and J lost 8 bases. Looked up from germline, CDR1 is MNHNS and CDR2 is SASEGT. CDR3 in amino acids: CASSEVPRNRGGGYTF. CDR3 coding DNA: TGTGCCAGCAGTGAAGTCCCCCGAAACAGGGGGGGAGGCTACACCTTC.

This CDR3 is CAWGYLTDTQYF. CDR3 DNA: TGTGCCTGGGGATATCTCACAGATACGCAGTATTTT. The V gene is TRBV30, the J gene TRBJ2-3; D not resolved. There are 12 residues in the CDR3. The germline V and J ends were trimmed by 5 bases and 2 bases, with 8 bases remaining between them. Germline V gives CDR1 GTSNPN, CDR2 SVGIG (reference sequence). Supplemented by reference TRBV30 and TRBJ2-3, the full variable domain reads SQTIHQWPATLVQPVGSPLSLECTVEGTSNPNLYWYRQAAGRGLQLLFYSVGIGQISSEVPQNLSASRPQDRQFILSSKKLLLSDSGFYLCAWGYLTDTQYFGPGTRLTVL.

V usage is TRBV6-1 and J usage is TRBJ1-1; 8 bases map to TRBD1. Trimming took 4 bases from V and 1 from J; bases not matched to a gene: 5. Germline V CDR1 and CDR2: MNHNS, SASEGT. The CDR3 extends over 15 amino acids. This CDR3 is CASSVTGTGNTEAFF. In DNA, the CDR3 is TGTGCCAGCAGTGTCACCGGGACAGGGAACACTGAAGCTTTCTTT.

V gene TRBV21-1 combines with J gene TRBJ1-2. TRBV21-1 counts as a pseudogene. The CDR3 spans 17 residues. CDR3 nucleotides: TGTGCCAGCAGCAAAGAGGCCCATACGGGTTATTCAGGAGGCTACACCTTC. As protein: CASSKEAHTGYSGGYTF.

The gene calls are TRBV6-5 and TRBJ1-5; no definite D call. CDR3 length equals 13 residues. Trimming stripped 6 bases from V and 0 bases from J, with 6 bases between. Germline lookup yields CDR1 MNHEY and CDR2 SVGAGI. CDR3 loop: CASRENSNQPQHF. CDR3 DNA sequence: TGTGCCAGCAGGGAGAATAGCAATCAGCCCCAGCATTTT.

The J gene is TRBJ2-5, the V gene TRBV18; 10 bases line up with TRBD1. V shed 4 bases, J shed 2 bases, and the junction held 1 base outside the gene matches. CDR3 length equals 14 residues. Germline V gene sequence: CDR1 KGHSH, CDR2 LQKENI. CDR3 nucleotides: TGTGCCAGCTCACAGGGACAGGGGCAAGAGACCCAGTACTTC. It yields the protein CASSQGQGQETQYF.

The sample holds a few counts of this clone. The genes are TRBV11-3 and TRBJ1-2; no clear D gene. CDR1 and CDR2 from the germline V gene are SGHNT and YENEEA. CDR3 size: 13 residues. V dropped 2 bases and J dropped 8 bases, with 12 bases sitting between them. CDR3 protein: CASSLRGYDGYTF. The CDR3 region has the DNA TGTGCCAGCAGCTTAAGAGGATACGACGGCTACACCTTC.

This rearrangement joins TRBV11-2 to TRBJ1-5, with D maybe TRBD1 (5 bases). V lost 2 bases, J lost 4 bases, and 15 bases lay in between. Germline assignment: CDR1 SGHAT and CDR2 FQNNGV. The CDR3 length is 16 residues. The CDR3 region is CASSLWSGPSNQPQHF. The DNA for the CDR3 is TGTGCCAGCAGCTTATGGTCGGGACCGAGTAATCAGCCCCAGCATTTT.

This clone was observed once. This chain links TRBV4-2 with TRBJ1-1, with D perhaps matching TRBD1 (6 bases). CDR3 length: 16 amino acids. CDR1 is LGHNA and CDR2 is YNFKEQ in the germline V gene. The ends were cut back, 3 bases at V and 1 base at J, with 15 bases in the middle. The CDR3 nucleotides read TGTGCCAGCAGCCAGTATTCCGGGACACAGAACACTGAAGCTTTCTTT. Its translation: CASSQYSGTQNTEAFF.

This clone was recorded a few times. The rearrangement links TRBV30 to TRBJ2-2, with D uncertain. The germline CDR1 and CDR2 sequences are GTSNPN and SVGIG (reference sequence). V shed 5 bases and J shed 3 bases, with 10 bases lying between them. The CDR3 has 13 residues. In DNA, the CDR3 is TGTGCCTGGCCGCTCCGGGACACCGGGGAGCTGTTTTTT. It yields the protein CAWPLRDTGELFF.

The chain has TRBV5-6 and TRBJ2-1; D may be TRBD1 (5 bases). Germline V gene data show CDR1 as SGHDT and CDR2 as YYEEEE. This CDR3 is 14 amino acids long. Trimming took 4 bases from V and 5 from J, leaving 13 bases between them. This chain's CDR3 is CASSSLTGNNEQFF. Here the CDR3 DNA reads TGTGCCAGCAGCAGCCTCACAGGAAACAATGAGCAGTTCTTC.

The CDR3 loop is CASSPDPGQSEAFF. The CDR3 DNA follows: TGTGCCAGCAGCCCGGACCCCGGACAGAGTGAAGCTTTCTTT. V gene TRBV7-9 combines with J gene TRBJ1-1; D is perhaps TRBD1 (6 bases). Germline CDR1 SEHNR, CDR2 FQNEAQ (reference sequence). The length of the CDR3 is 14 residues. The germline V and J ends were trimmed by 5 bases and 7 bases, with 17 bases remaining between them.

This chain connects TRBV6-2 or TRBV6-3 to TRBJ1-1; D is uncertain. V was clipped by 6 bases and J by 0 bases, with 14 bases between them. This CDR3 is 15 amino acids long. Germline-derived CDR1 and CDR2 are MNHEY and SVGEGT. The DNA of the CDR3 is TGTGCCAGCAGCAGACACATAACCATGAACACTGAAGCTTTCTTT. Translation: CASSRHITMNTEAFF.